What follows are 9 T cell receptor beta chains derived from one specimen sequenced in a study of CD8+ T cells in alopecia areata. Reverse transcribed after extraction, RNA yielded cDNA as the sequencing template. Here immunoSEQ multiplex PCR was the method, and the copy in TCRdb shows in-frame clones only, minus some. Of 100,000 to 150,000 clones listed, about 46% are singletons. The specimen comprised CD8+ T cells sorted from blood, sampled at week 0. The source is a human donor with alopecia areata.

V gene TRBV27 combines with J gene TRBJ1-1; D unclear. V shed 3 bases and J shed 5 bases, with 10 bases lying between them. Germline CDR1 is MNHEY and CDR2 is SMNVEV (reference sequence). The CDR3 spans 13 residues. CDR3 loop: CASSFDGRTEAFF. CDR3 coding DNA: TGTGCCAGCAGTTTTGATGGGAGGACTGAAGCTTTCTTT.

This clone has a handful of counts. In nucleotides, the CDR3 is TGCAGCGCCACGACAGGGGGCGGCGGGGAGCTGTTTTTT. The encoded protein is CSATTGGGGELFF. The chain is built from TRBV29-1 and TRBJ2-2, with 10 bases lining up with TRBD1. The junction had 6 bases not matched to a gene; V was cut back by 7 bases and J by 7 bases. The CDR3 contains 13 residues. Germline V CDR1 and CDR2: SQVTM, ANQGSEA.

The chain combines TRBV4-1 with TRBJ2-1; possibly TRBD2 for D (5 bases). Between the trimmed V and J ends, which lost 0 bases and 5 bases, there was a span of 8 bases. The CDR3 has 14 residues. Germline V lookup: CDR1 MGHRA, CDR2 YSYEKL. The DNA of the CDR3 is TGCGCCAGCAGCCAAGAAGCGGCACACAATGAGCAGTTCTTC. It yields the protein CASSQEAAHNEQFF.

This rearrangement joins TRBV6-5 to TRBJ2-7; TRBD1 is a possible D gene (5 bases). From germline, CDR1 is MNHEY and CDR2 SVGAGI. This CDR3 spans 13 amino acids. Trimming shortened V by 5 bases and J by 6 bases, and 14 bases separated the two germline ends. CDR3 region: CASSPPAGPEQYF. DNA for the CDR3: TGTGCCAGCAGTCCCCCCGCAGGGCCCGAGCAGTACTTC.

The table lists this clone with a few counts. This chain connects TRBV5-1 to TRBJ1-2; D call uncertain. V was clipped by 0 bases and J by 4 bases, with 10 bases between them. The CDR3 is made up of 14 amino acids. Germline-derived CDR1 and CDR2 are SGHRS and YFSETQ. The CDR3 DNA sequence: TGCGCCAGCAGCTTGGGCAGTCAGTTCTATGGCTACACCTTC. Amino acid sequence: CASSLGSQFYGYTF.

This clone was seen a handful of times. The DNA for the CDR3 is TGTGCCAGCAGCATCACCGGGGAGCTGTTTTTT. Protein product: CASSITGELFF. This chain connects TRBV6-1 to TRBJ2-2; D gene unclear. The CDR3 covers 11 residues. V was clipped by 6 bases and J by 4 bases, with 3 bases between them. Germline CDR1 reads MNHNS; CDR2 reads SASEGT.

This chain connects TRBV29-1 to TRBJ2-1, with TRBD2 matching over 8 bases. This CDR3 contains 15 residues. Germline values: CDR1 SQVTM, CDR2 ANQGSEA. J was trimmed by 5 bases and V by 6 bases; bases with no gene match: 12. CDR3 sequence (DNA): TGCAGCGTCTTAAGCGGGGGCCCCACTGACAATGAGCAGTTCTTC. Its protein product is CSVLSGGPTDNEQFF.

This clone came up a few times. This chain connects TRBV11-2 to TRBJ2-3; 8 bases align to TRBD2. Unmatched junction bases numbered 4, after V lost 4 bases and J lost 4 bases. This CDR3 region has 14 residues. CDR1 SGHAT and CDR2 FQNNGV come from the germline V gene. CDR3: CASSYLGLADTQYF. As DNA, the CDR3 is TGTGCCAGCAGCTATTTGGGACTAGCAGATACGCAGTATTTT.

The gene calls are TRBV6-5 and TRBJ2-5, with TRBD2 matching over 10 bases. After removal of 0 bases from V and 4 bases from J, the junction contained 2 bases not matched to a gene. The CDR3 has 15 residues. Germline CDR1 and CDR2: MNHEY and SVGAGI. The CDR3 is CASSYSIAGGETQYF. The CDR3, as DNA: TGTGCCAGCAGTTACTCGATAGCGGGGGGAGAGACCCAGTACTTC.